Below are 12 T cell receptor beta chains sequenced from a single sample in a study of blood T cell repertoires in COVID-19. Data came from immunoSEQ multiplex PCR; TCRdb stores just in-frame clones and leaves some out. Altogether about 400,000 clones are present, around 90% being singletons, with the ten largest covering about 2.1%. Input material: PBMCs or T cells enriched from blood (not recorded which). These receptors originate from a woman in her late teens or twenties with acute COVID-19.

This chain connects TRBV29-1 to TRBJ1-2; TRBD1 might be the D (6 bases). V was cut by 6 bases and J by 2 bases, with 19 bases left in between. The CDR3 is 15 amino acids. Germline CDR1 is SQVTM and CDR2 is ANQGSEA. CDR3 protein: CSVLSRDMENYGYTF. The CDR3 DNA is TGCAGCGTCCTAAGCCGGGACATGGAGAACTATGGCTACACCTTC.

The chain employs TRBV6-1 and TRBJ1-6; D is perhaps TRBD1 (5 bases). The length of the CDR3 is 18 residues. V was trimmed by 1 base and J by 2 bases, leaving 15 bases between them. CDR1 and CDR2 (germline): MNHNS, SASEGT. Here the CDR3 DNA reads TGTGCCAGCAGTGAAGATGAAAGGGGTGTTGCCTATAATTCACCCCTCCACTTT. This encodes CASSEDERGVAYNSPLHF.

The chain employs TRBV7-3 and TRBJ2-7; the match to TRBD1 covers 7 bases. The V gene end was trimmed by 0 bases and the J gene end by 1 base; junction bases not matched to a gene: 6. CDR1 is SGHTA, CDR2 FQGTGA, per germline. This CDR3 is 16 amino acids long. The chain's CDR3 is CASSLTPRTGSYEQYF. CDR3 in DNA: TGTGCCAGCAGCTTAACCCCCAGGACAGGATCCTACGAGCAGTACTTC. The variable domain in full, completed from reference TRBV7-3 and TRBJ2-7, reads GAGVSQTPSNKVTEKGKYVELRCDPISGHTALYWYRQSLGQGPEFLIYFQGTGAADDSGLPNDRFFAVRPEGSVSTLKIQRTERGDSAVYLCASSLTPRTGSYEQYFGPGTRLTVT.

This rearrangement joins TRBV7-9 to TRBJ2-7, with a possible D match to TRBD1 (6 bases). Looked up from germline, CDR1 is SEHNR and CDR2 is FQNEAQ (reference sequence). The length of the CDR3 is 11 residues. Deletions cut 5 bases from V and 11 bases from J, with 13 bases between. CDR3 in DNA: TGTGCCAGCAGCCCGGACAGTACGAAGTACTTC. Protein: CASSPDSTKYF.

The V and J genes are TRBV5-5 and TRBJ2-7; D is perhaps TRBD2 (5 bases). Germline V gene sequence: CDR1 SGHKS, CDR2 YYEKEE (reference sequence). With 0 bases removed from V and 5 bases from J, the gap between germline ends came to 12 bases. The CDR3 runs to 14 residues. The CDR3 coding sequence is TGTGCCAGCAGCTTGGAGGATGAGGAGGACGAGCAGTACTTC. It specifies CASSLEDEEDEQYF.

The V call is TRBV3-1 (or the pseudogene TRBV3-2), the J call TRBJ2-2; the D gene is possibly TRBD2 (6 bases). The length of the CDR3 is 16 residues. Deletions cut 4 bases from V and 8 bases from J, with 20 bases between. Germline-derived CDR1 and CDR2 are LGHDT and YNNKEL (reference sequence). CDR3 in amino acids: CASSLDQDGGFGELFF. In DNA form, the CDR3 reads TGTGCCAGCAGCCTAGACCAGGACGGGGGATTTGGGGAGCTGTTTTTT.

The rearrangement links TRBV18 to TRBJ2-7; weak D call: TRBD1 (5 bases). CDR3 length: 15 amino acids. V dropped 2 bases and J dropped 1 base, with 12 bases sitting between them. Germline V gives CDR1 KGHSH, CDR2 LQKENI. As DNA, the CDR3 is TGTGCCAGCTCACCAATCTCCAGGGATTCCTACGAGCAGTACTTC. Amino acid sequence: CASSPISRDSYEQYF.

V and J are TRBV19 and TRBJ1-4, with D possibly matching TRBD1 (5 bases). The V end lost 1 base, the J end lost 7 bases, and 13 bases lay between the germline ends. There are 15 residues in the CDR3. Per germline, CDR1 LNHDA and CDR2 SQIVND (reference sequence). This chain's CDR3 is CASSIAGGLREKLFF. CDR3 sequence (DNA): TGTGCCAGTAGTATAGCCGGGGGTCTCCGTGAAAAACTGTTTTTT.

V usage is TRBV27 and J usage is TRBJ1-4, with D perhaps TRBD1 (5 bases). Germline V gene sequence: CDR1 MNHEY, CDR2 SMNVEV (reference sequence). The CDR3 contains 14 residues. V was cut by 3 bases and J by 8 bases, with 13 bases left in between. CDR3 residues: CASSFYQGNEKLFF. In nucleotides, the CDR3 is TGTGCCAGCAGTTTCTACCAGGGCAACGAAAAACTGTTTTTT.

The chain is built from TRBV9 and TRBJ1-2; 10 bases fit TRBD1. The ends lost 3 bases at V and 3 bases at J; junction bases unmatched: 5. Looked up from germline, CDR1 is SGDLS and CDR2 is YYNGEE. The CDR3 has 15 amino acids. In DNA form, the CDR3 reads TGTGCCAGCAGCGGACAGGGGGCGGAATACTATGGCTACACCTTC. Translation: CASSGQGAEYYGYTF.

The rearrangement links TRBV18 to TRBJ1-5; D ambiguous. The CDR3 runs 15 residues. Looked up from germline, CDR1 is KGHSH and CDR2 is LQKENI. The V gene lost 2 bases and the J gene lost 5 bases, with 13 bases spanning the gap. CDR3 loop: CASSPTPGADQPQHF. The DNA of the CDR3 is TGTGCCAGCTCACCAACCCCGGGAGCGGATCAGCCCCAGCATTTT.

In its sample, this clone was seen once. This rearrangement joins TRBV14 to TRBJ2-7; D gene ambiguous. The germline CDR1 and CDR2 sequences are SGHDN and FVKESK. The CDR3 is 16 residues long. V was shortened by 0 bases and J by 5 bases, with 17 bases between the two germline ends. As DNA, the CDR3 is TGTGCCAGCAGCCAAGATCCTGTTTTGGTAGTCCACGAGCAGTACTTC. It yields the protein CASSQDPVLVVHEQYF.